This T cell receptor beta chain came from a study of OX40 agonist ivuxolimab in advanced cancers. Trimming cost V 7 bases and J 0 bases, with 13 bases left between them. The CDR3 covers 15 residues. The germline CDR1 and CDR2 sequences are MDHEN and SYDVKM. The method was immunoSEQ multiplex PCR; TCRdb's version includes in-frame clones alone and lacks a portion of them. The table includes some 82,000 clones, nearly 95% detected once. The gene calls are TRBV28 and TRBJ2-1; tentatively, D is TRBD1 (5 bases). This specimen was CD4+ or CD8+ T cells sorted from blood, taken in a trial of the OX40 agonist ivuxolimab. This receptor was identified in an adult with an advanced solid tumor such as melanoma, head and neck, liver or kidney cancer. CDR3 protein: CASTLYGHSYNEQFF. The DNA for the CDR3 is TGTGCCAGCACACTATACGGACACTCCTACAATGAGCAGTTCTTC. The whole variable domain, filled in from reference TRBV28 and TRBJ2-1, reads DVKVTQSSRYLVKRTGEKVFLECVQDMDHENMFWYRQDPGLGLRLIYFSYDVKMKEKGDIPEGYSVSREKKERFSLILESASTNQTSMYLCASTLYGHSYNEQFFGPGTRLTVL.